The T cell receptor (beta chain) under discussion was sequenced for a study of blood T cell repertoires in COVID-19. As for the study in general: From T cells, B-cell-depleted T cells, or PBMCs came the material, which was cDNA or gDNA.

Germline assignment: CDR1 SGHAT and CDR2 FQDESV (reference sequence). This CDR3 is 14 amino acids long. The V segment lost 7 bases and the J segment 2 bases; nucleotides outside the gene matches: 6. Per the original data handling: How many nucleated cells were present was estimated from reference gene primer amplification. The protocol was immunoSEQ multiplex PCR, while the TCRdb copy is restricted to in-frame clones and leaves out a portion. The V and J calls and clone size come from that table; D and trimming were worked out from the DNA. The sample lists some 700,000 clones; about 87% were seen once.

This TCR was recovered from a woman under 30 with acute or convalescent COVID-19. The sequencing sample was made of peripheral blood. The chain couples TRBV11-1 to TRBJ1-1, with 8 bases fitting TRBD1. As DNA, the CDR3 is TGTGCCAGCACCGAAGGACAGGGTAACACTGAAGCTTTCTTT. Its protein is CASTEGQGNTEAFF.